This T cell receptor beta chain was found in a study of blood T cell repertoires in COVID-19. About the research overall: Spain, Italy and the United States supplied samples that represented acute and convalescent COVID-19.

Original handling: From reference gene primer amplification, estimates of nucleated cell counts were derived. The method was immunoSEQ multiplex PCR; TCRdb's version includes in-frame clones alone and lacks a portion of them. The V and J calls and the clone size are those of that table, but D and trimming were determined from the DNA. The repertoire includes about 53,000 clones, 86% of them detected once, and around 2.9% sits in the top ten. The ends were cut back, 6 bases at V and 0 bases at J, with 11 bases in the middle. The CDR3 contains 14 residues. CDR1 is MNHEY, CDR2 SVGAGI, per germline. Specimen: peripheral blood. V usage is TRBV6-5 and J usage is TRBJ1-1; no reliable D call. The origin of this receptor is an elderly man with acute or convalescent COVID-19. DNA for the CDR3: TGTGCCAGCAGACCCCCAAGCCTGAACACTGAAGCTTTCTTT. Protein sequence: CASRPPSLNTEAFF.